The 29 T cell receptor beta chains in this list originate from one sample, sequenced in a study of cytomegalovirus exposure and HLA in healthy donors. Clones were sequenced by immunoSEQ multiplex PCR, and TCRdb holds only the in-frame ones, with some missing. Among about 360,000 clones, more than 80% were seen once, and the ten largest hold around 0.8%. Sequencing was done on a sample of PBMCs. The receptors were gathered from a woman younger than 35 in good health and CMV-seronegative.

The gene calls are TRBV27 and TRBJ2-5; 7 bases line up with TRBD2. The germline V gene has CDR1 MNHEY and CDR2 SMNVEV (reference sequence). The CDR3 has 16 residues. J was trimmed by 4 bases and V by 6 bases; bases with no gene match: 14. CDR3 residues: CASSRVRAGVIETQYF. The CDR3 DNA is TGTGCCAGCAGCAGGGTCAGGGCGGGGGTGATAGAGACCCAGTACTTC.

The rearrangement joins TRBV14 to TRBJ2-5, with 7 positions matching TRBD2. CDR3 length equals 16 residues. CDR1 SGHDN and CDR2 FVKESK come from the germline V gene. J gave up 5 bases and V 4 bases, and 13 bases lay outside the gene matches. This CDR3 is CASSRPGEGVRETQYF. The CDR3 DNA reads TGTGCCAGCAGCCGTCCTGGGGAGGGAGTCAGGGAGACCCAGTACTTC.

The J gene is TRBJ1-5, the V gene TRBV28; D ambiguous. The germline gives CDR1 MDHEN, CDR2 SYDVKM. The length of the CDR3 is 14 residues. V lost 2 bases and J 6 bases, leaving 11 bases between the germline ends. CDR3 bases: TGTGCCAGCAGTTTAGTTAGTCGGGTTCAGCCCCAGCATTTT. This translates into CASSLVSRVQPQHF.

The gene calls are TRBV9 and TRBJ1-6, with 8 bases fitting TRBD1. The length of the CDR3 is 14 residues. Germline V lookup: CDR1 SGDLS, CDR2 YYNGEE. The ends lost 3 bases at V and 7 bases at J; junction bases unmatched: 3. DNA for the CDR3: TGTGCCAGCAGCGCGACAGGGGCCAATTCACCCCTCCACTTT. It encodes CASSATGANSPLHF.

The V and J genes are TRBV4-2 and TRBJ2-3, with a weak D call TRBD1 (6 bases). Trimming removed 5 bases from V and 1 base from J, with 16 bases in between. CDR3 length: 16 residues. The germline V gene has CDR1 LGHNA and CDR2 YNFKEQ. The DNA of the CDR3 is TGTGCCAGCAGCTACACAGTAGGGGGAGGCACAGATACGCAGTATTTT. This translates into CASSYTVGGGTDTQYF.

This chain links TRBV27 with TRBJ2-5; no clear D gene. V lost 2 bases and J lost 4, with 8 bases in between. The CDR3 totals 13 residues. Germline V gene sequence: CDR1 MNHEY, CDR2 SMNVEV (reference sequence). The CDR3 DNA reads TGTGCCAGCAGTTTAATCTCCGGAGAGACCCAGTACTTC. Translation gives CASSLISGETQYF.

J is TRBJ1-5 and V is TRBV19, with D perhaps TRBD1 (6 bases). Trimming shortened V by 11 bases and J by 5 bases, and 16 bases separated the two germline ends. This CDR3 is built from 13 residues. Germline CDR1 reads LNHDA; CDR2 reads SQIVND (reference sequence). The CDR3 loop is CASCRDTDQPQHF. CDR3 nucleotides: TGTGCCTCTTGCAGGGACACGGATCAGCCCCAGCATTTT.

This clone was counted once. Other DNA sequences within the sample encode an identical CDR3. V is TRBV19 and J is TRBJ1-5; no clear D gene. V was shortened by 1 base and J by 0 bases, with 7 bases between the two germline ends. Looked up from germline, CDR1 is LNHDA and CDR2 is SQIVND (reference sequence). This CDR3 region has 15 residues. DNA of the CDR3: TGTGCCAGTAGTATAGGAACTTATAGCAATCAGCCCCAGCATTTT. Translated, it gives CASSIGTYSNQPQHF.

The chain recombines TRBV5-1 with TRBJ2-6; 9 positions agree with TRBD1. The CDR3 is 18 residues long. The V and J ends lost 3 bases and 3 bases, in that order; junction bases with no gene match: 10. Germline CDR1 SGHRS, CDR2 YFSETQ. The CDR3 protein is CASSSRGQGAGGANVLTF. The DNA of the CDR3 is TGCGCCAGCAGCTCACGGGGACAGGGTGCAGGTGGGGCCAACGTCCTGACTTTC.

The chain carries TRBV27 and TRBJ1-4; 8 bases are shared with TRBD1. Trimming took 5 bases from V and 5 from J; bases not matched to a gene: 7. The CDR3 totals 15 residues. CDR1 is MNHEY and CDR2 is SMNVEV in the germline V gene (reference sequence). The CDR3 reads CASSALHRGNEKLFF. The CDR3, as DNA: TGTGCCAGCAGTGCGTTACACAGGGGGAATGAAAAACTGTTTTTT.

The J gene is TRBJ1-2, the V gene TRBV19; weak D call: TRBD1 (6 bases). The V end was cut by 6 bases, the J end by 4 bases, with 9 bases between. CDR3 length: 12 residues. CDR1 is LNHDA, CDR2 SQIVND, per germline (reference sequence). CDR3 nucleotides: TGTGCCAGTAGGACGGACAGCTATGGCTACACCTTC. Amino acid sequence: CASRTDSYGYTF.

The chain joins TRBV19 to TRBJ2-7, with unresolved D. The V end lost 2 bases, the J end lost 3 bases, and 14 bases lay between the germline ends. Germline CDR1 reads LNHDA; CDR2 reads SQIVND (reference sequence). The CDR3 consists of 15 residues. The CDR3 spells CASSIYHRPDYEQYF. The CDR3 DNA follows: TGTGCCAGTAGTATATATCACAGACCGGACTACGAGCAGTACTTC.

This sequence joins TRBV28 and TRBJ2-3; 9 bases are a match to TRBD2. Germline CDR1 is MDHEN and CDR2 is SYDVKM. V lost 7 bases to trimming and J lost 4 bases; unmatched junction nucleotides: 9. The CDR3 sequence is 15 residues long. The CDR3 DNA sequence: TGTGCCAGCACGGCTAGCGGGGCCTACGCAGATACGCAGTATTTT. It translates to CASTASGAYADTQYF.

The V gene is TRBV27, the J gene TRBJ1-5; no reliable D call. This CDR3 is built from 15 residues. V was pared by 4 bases and J by 4 bases, with 14 bases between. CDR1 MNHEY and CDR2 SMNVEV come from the germline V gene (reference sequence). CDR3: CASSSLPGPNQPQHF. CDR3 nucleotide sequence: TGTGCCAGCAGTTCCCTCCCGGGTCCTAATCAGCCCCAGCATTTT.

The CDR3 nucleotides are TGTGCCAGCAGTTTTAGCGGCCCGAACGAGCAGTACTTC. Encoded protein: CASSFSGPNEQYF. The genes are TRBV27 and TRBJ2-7, with TRBD2 as a possible D gene (6 bases). Trimming took 3 bases from V and 5 from J, leaving 11 bases between them. Germline V CDR1 and CDR2: MNHEY, SMNVEV (reference sequence). CDR3 size: 13 residues.

The rearrangement joins TRBV14 to TRBJ2-1, with D perhaps matching TRBD1 (7 bases). CDR1 and CDR2 from the germline V gene are SGHDN and FVKESK. The V gene lost 4 bases and the J gene lost 7 bases, with 17 bases spanning the gap. The CDR3 contains 15 residues. CDR3 in DNA: TGTGCCAGCAGCCCCCGACAGGGAGGCTATAATGAGCAGTTCTTC. This sequence encodes CASSPRQGGYNEQFF.

The chain is built from TRBV12-5 and TRBJ2-1; D is perhaps TRBD2 (5 bases). The CDR3 loop spans 12 amino acids. Between the trimmed V and J ends, which lost 6 bases and 4 bases, there was a span of 7 bases. The germline V gene has CDR1 LGHNT and CDR2 FRNRAP. The CDR3 spells CASGTGYNEQFF. DNA for the CDR3: TGTGCTAGTGGCACGGGGTACAATGAGCAGTTCTTC.

The chain uses TRBV19 and TRBJ1-5; tentatively, D is TRBD1 (6 bases). Germline V gives CDR1 LNHDA, CDR2 SQIVND (reference sequence). CDR3 length equals 16 residues. V lost 0 bases to trimming and J lost 2 bases, with 11 bases between them. CDR3 nucleotides: TGTGCCAGTAGTATAGATCATAGACAGGGCAATCAGCCCCAGCATTTT. It is translated as CASSIDHRQGNQPQHF.

J is TRBJ2-2 and V is TRBV2; TRBD2 agrees at 11 bases. V lost 4 bases and J lost 0; bases outside the gene matches: 4. From germline, CDR1 is SNHLY and CDR2 FYNNEI. The CDR3 sequence is 17 residues long. The CDR3 is CASSVRLAGTNTGELFF. CDR3 nucleotide sequence: TGTGCCAGCAGTGTGAGACTAGCGGGGACGAACACCGGGGAGCTGTTTTTT.

CDR3: CASSSGTGDHQPQHF. DNA of the CDR3: TGTGCCAGCAGTTCAGGGACAGGGGACCATCAGCCCCAGCATTTT. The gene calls are TRBV27 and TRBJ1-5; 10 positions agree with TRBD1. V lost 4 bases, J lost 5 bases, and 5 bases stayed unmatched. CDR1 and CDR2 from the germline V gene are MNHEY and SMNVEV (reference sequence). The CDR3 length is 15 residues.

This chain uses TRBV7-9 with TRBJ2-1, with TRBD1 identical over 7 bases. Unmatched junction bases numbered 4, after V lost 0 bases and J lost 8 bases. The CDR3 consists of 14 residues. Germline V gives CDR1 SEHNR, CDR2 FQNEAQ (reference sequence). The CDR3 spells CASSLAGTVHEQFF. CDR3 in DNA: TGTGCCAGCAGCTTAGCGGGGACAGTCCATGAGCAGTTCTTC.

V gene TRBV15 combines with J gene TRBJ2-3; D ambiguous. This CDR3 has 14 amino acids. Germline lookup yields CDR1 LNHNV and CDR2 YYDKDF (reference sequence). The V and J ends lost 0 bases and 0 bases respectively, with 4 bases between them. DNA of the CDR3: TGTGCCACCAGCAGAGATCAAAGCACAGATACGCAGTATTTT. It specifies CATSRDQSTDTQYF. The full variable domain, with the rest looked up from reference TRBV15 and TRBJ2-3, is DAMVIQNPRYQVTQFGKPVTLSCSQTLNHNVMYWYQQKSSQAPKLLFHYYDKDFNNEADTPDNFQSRRPNTSFCFLDIRSPGLGDTAMYLCATSRDQSTDTQYFGPGTRLTVL.

The chain couples TRBV27 to TRBJ2-4; 9 bases are shared with TRBD1. Germline assignment: CDR1 MNHEY and CDR2 SMNVEV (reference sequence). The CDR3 has 12 residues. The trim removed 5 bases at V and 8 bases at J, leaving 1 base unmatched. The CDR3 loop reads CASSDRGYIQYF. CDR3 in DNA: TGTGCCAGCAGTGACAGGGGGTACATTCAGTACTTC.

The genes are TRBV5-1 and TRBJ1-3; D gene ambiguous. This CDR3 is 14 amino acids long. V lost 4 bases to trimming and J lost 4 bases, with 12 bases between them. Germline V lookup: CDR1 SGHRS, CDR2 YFSETQ. CDR3: CASSPRLQGNTIYF. The CDR3 region has the DNA TGCGCCAGCAGCCCAAGACTACAGGGAAACACCATATATTTT. The variable domain in full, completed from reference TRBV5-1 and TRBJ1-3, reads KAGVTQTPRYLIKTRGQQVTLSCSPISGHRSVSWYQQTPGQGLQFLFEYFSETQRNKGNFPGRFSGRQFSNSRSEMNVSTLELGDSALYLCASSPRLQGNTIYFGEGSWLTVV.

This clone was seen once. The V and J genes are TRBV30 and TRBJ2-5; the D gene is possibly TRBD2 (6 bases). V was trimmed by 5 bases and J by 7 bases, leaving 17 bases between them. CDR1 and CDR2 (germline): GTSNPN, SVGIG (reference sequence). This CDR3 comprises 13 residues. CDR3 residues: CAWRGPGVGTQYF. CDR3 in DNA: TGTGCCTGGCGAGGCCCGGGAGTGGGGACCCAGTACTTC.

V and J are TRBV7-7 and TRBJ2-3; D is possibly TRBD2 (5 bases). CDR3 length equals 15 residues. Between the trimmed V and J ends, which lost 4 bases and 2 bases, there was a span of 13 bases. Germline CDR1 SSHAT, CDR2 FNYEAQ (reference sequence). The CDR3 region is CASSSGLSDTDTQYF. The CDR3, as DNA: TGTGCCAGCAGCTCAGGACTGTCAGACACAGATACGCAGTATTTT.

This chain joins TRBV27 and TRBJ2-7, with D possibly matching TRBD1 (6 bases). This CDR3 comprises 16 residues. The germline V gene has CDR1 MNHEY and CDR2 SMNVEV (reference sequence). With 4 bases removed from V and 1 base from J, the gap between germline ends came to 17 bases. The CDR3, as DNA: TGTGCCAGCAGTTCAACAGGGAGATTGGGGTCCTACGAGCAGTACTTC. This translates into CASSSTGRLGSYEQYF.

The chain recombines TRBV18 with TRBJ2-5; D remains unclear. This CDR3 comprises 14 residues. The V end lost 2 bases, the J end lost 5 bases, and 12 bases lay between the germline ends. The germline gives CDR1 KGHSH, CDR2 LQKENI. CDR3 DNA sequence: TGTGCCAGCTCACCAGTTAATTTCGGGGAGACCCAGTACTTC. It codes for CASSPVNFGETQYF.

CDR3 bases: TGTGCCAGCAGAATGACAGGACTCCAGGGCTACACCTTC. This gives the protein CASRMTGLQGYTF. J is TRBJ1-2 and V is TRBV6-5; perhaps TRBD1 as D (6 bases). The V gene's germline CDR1 is MNHEY and CDR2 SVGAGI. Trimming took 6 bases from V and 8 from J, leaving 16 bases between them. The CDR3 sequence is 13 residues long.